This TCR beta chain was documented in a study of T cells in Graves' hyperthyroidism and ophthalmopathy. As regards this clonotype: Its matching antigen is unknown.

Study results and caveats: Ophthalmopathy, as predicted by the model, came a median roughly 6.3 months after the prediction.

Template material for amplifying TCR beta CDR3 regions consisted of RNA transcripts. HTBI primers were employed in a first-round RT-PCR of the TCR CDR3. TCRdb redid the calling of the multiplex PCR reads with MiXCR, one entry per CDR3 protein. The sample lists about 720,000 distinct CDR3 sequences; about 19% were seen once. Over 8 ml fresh peripheral blood yielded the PBMCs. The CDR3 sequence is 14 residues long. Germline lookup yields CDR1 MNHEY and CDR2 SMNVEV (reference sequence). V was pared by 1 base and J by 0 bases, with 5 bases between. The clonotype was recovered from a woman between 45 and 65 years old with Graves' hyperthyroidism that later progressed to Graves' ophthalmopathy. Sample: blood. The gene calls are TRBV27 and TRBJ2-3, with D unclear. The DNA of the CDR3 is TGTGCCAGCAGTTTATTGGACAGCACAGATACGCAGTATTTT. Translating gives CASSLLDSTDTQYF.